The 8 T cell receptor beta chains below all came from one sample that was sequenced in a study of T cell repertoires in cytomegalovirus infection. TCRdb processed the reads anew with MiXCR; each CDR3 protein has one entry. The table records about 240,000 distinct CDR3 sequences, roughly 6.5% of them present only once. Sequenced input: PBMCs. The source is a human donor in good health (CMV status not recorded). Some clones in this sample may be carry-over from other donors' samples.

About this clonotype itself: Since a much larger clone is just one base distant, this may be a read error. The rearrangement joins TRBV12-3 or TRBV12-4 to TRBJ1-2; TRBD1 matches at 8 bases. This CDR3 comprises 12 residues. Unmatched junction bases numbered 6, after V lost 5 bases and J lost 10 bases. CDR3 sequence (DNA): TGTGCCAGCAGTACAGGGGGACGCGACTACACCTTC. Its protein product is CASSTGGRDYTF.

Many counts were recorded for this clonotype. This chain uses TRBV6-6 with TRBJ1-4, with 7 bases lining up with TRBD1. CDR1 and CDR2 (germline): MNHNY, SVGAGI (reference sequence). The CDR3 is 19 residues long. V was clipped by 0 bases and J by 6 bases; unmatched bases: 16. The CDR3 region is CASSYSIPEGTASDEKLFF. The DNA of the CDR3 is TGTGCCAGCAGTTACTCAATCCCTGAAGGGACAGCTTCAGATGAAAAACTGTTTTTT.

In this sample, this clonotype turned up a few times. The rearrangement uses TRBV5-1 and TRBJ1-2; D possibly corresponds to TRBD1 (6 bases). Trimming removed 4 bases from V and 4 bases from J, with 14 bases in between. CDR3 length equals 14 residues. The germline gives CDR1 SGHRS, CDR2 YFSETQ. DNA of the CDR3: TGCGCCAGCAGCCCGGACGGGACACTCTATGGCTACACCTTC. The encoded protein is CASSPDGTLYGYTF.

This clonotype was seen repeatedly, ten times or more. This chain links TRBV10-1 with TRBJ2-1; D is undetermined. The germline gives CDR1 WNHNN, CDR2 SYGVQD (reference sequence). CDR3 length: 14 residues. Trimming removed 2 bases at V and 6 bases at J, with 11 bases between. The CDR3 is CASSEDHSGNEQFF. The CDR3 DNA sequence: TGCGCCAGCAGTGAGGATCACAGTGGCAATGAGCAGTTCTTC.

This clonotype was seen ten or more times. The chain is built from TRBV7-2 and TRBJ1-2; possibly TRBD1 for D (5 bases). From germline, CDR1 is SGHTA and CDR2 FQGNSA. V was clipped by 5 bases and J by 4 bases, with 8 bases between them. The CDR3 runs 12 residues. The CDR3 reads CASSPRGYGYTF. The CDR3 DNA follows: TGTGCCAGCAGCCCAAGGGGCTATGGCTACACCTTC.

This rearrangement joins TRBV9 to TRBJ2-3, with 8 bases matching TRBD1. CDR3 length: 16 amino acids. V lost 6 bases to trimming and J lost 2 bases; unmatched junction nucleotides: 11. Germline CDR1 and CDR2: SGDLS and YYNGEE. The CDR3 coding sequence is TGTGCCAGCAACCTGTTCGGGACAGGTTACACAGATACGCAGTATTTT. It yields the protein CASNLFGTGYTDTQYF. The whole variable domain, filled in from reference TRBV9 and TRBJ2-3, reads DSGVTQTPKHLITATGQRVTLRCSPRSGDLSVYWYQQSLDQGLQFLIQYYNGEERAKGNILERFSAQQFPDLHSELNLSSLELGDSALYFCASNLFGTGYTDTQYFGPGTRLTVL.

Many counts were recorded for this clonotype. The chain couples TRBV29-1 to TRBJ1-1; 9 nucleotides line up with TRBD1. Germline V gene data show CDR1 as SQVTM and CDR2 as ANQGSEA. V shed 7 bases and J 3 bases; nucleotides not matched to a gene: 6. The CDR3 length is 13 residues. The chain's CDR3 is CSGRTGADTEAFF. In nucleotides, the CDR3 is TGCAGCGGGCGGACAGGGGCGGACACTGAAGCTTTCTTT.

This clonotype was observed at least ten times. This sequence joins TRBV7-8 and TRBJ2-1; D gene ambiguous. The CDR3 spans 14 residues. The ends were cut back, 1 base at V and 12 bases at J, with 16 bases in the middle. Germline lookup yields CDR1 SGHVS and CDR2 FQNEAQ. The CDR3 region is CASSLEELELAQFF. The CDR3 region has the DNA TGTGCCAGCAGCTTAGAGGAACTCGAGCTGGCGCAGTTCTTC.